This T cell receptor (beta chain) derives from a study of shared clonotypes between healthy human individuals. Across the study: Used for every donor were three CD4 naive, three CD4 memory, two CD8 naive and one CD8 memory plate.

Concerning this clone: As yet, its antigen is unknown.

Study-wide points: A few donors showed sharing of about 5.5% of naive CD4 clonotypes.

The ends lost 4 bases at V and 6 bases at J; junction bases unmatched: 4. The CDR3 spans 15 residues. Per germline, CDR1 SNHLY and CDR2 FYNNEI. An assay was performed, and its level was deep. Here immunoSEQ multiplex PCR was the method, and the copy in TCRdb shows in-frame clones only, minus some. The data contain more than 1,200,000 clones, approximately 98.5% of them singletons. The sequence was collected from a man aged 25-45 years in good health. Sequenced input: naive CD4+ T cells sorted from blood. Noted subset: CD45RA+ positively selected. The chain has TRBV2 and TRBJ2-1; 12 bases map to TRBD2. CDR3 nucleotide sequence: TGTGCCAGCAGTGGGGGGGGACTAGCGGGCAATGAGCAGTTCTTC. As protein: CASSGGGLAGNEQFF.